This record concerns one T cell receptor (beta chain) sequence. Its antigen is currently unknown. This record belongs to a study of CD8 T cells in Susac syndrome. CDR3 length: 14 residues. Germline loops: CDR1 SGDLS, CDR2 YYNGEE. V was trimmed by 1 base and J by 0 bases, leaving 8 bases between them. Overall study results and limits: The number of individuals included in the study's TCR sequencing and HLA analysis was acknowledged as relatively small.

When the RNA was reverse transcribed, random hexamers were used with an input of roughly 0.45 to 1 ug. The immunoSEQ assay covered 54 Vbeta and 13 Jbeta segments for CDR3. Using its own MiXCR run on the immunoSEQ multiplex PCR reads, TCRdb lists one record per CDR3 protein. The sample includes approximately 150,000 distinct CDR3 sequences, just over 90% of them seen just once. This receptor was taken from a human donor in good health. The J gene is TRBJ2-7, the V gene TRBV9; D possibly corresponds to TRBD2 (6 bases). Sequenced sample: CD4+ T cells from PBMCs. The CDR3 loop reads CASSVYGSSYEQYF. CDR3 coding DNA: TGTGCCAGCAGCGTATACGGGAGCTCCTACGAGCAGTACTTC.